This TCR beta chain was found in a study of early T cells in non-severe SARS-CoV-2 infection. TCRdb reprocessed the 5' RACE reads via MiXCR and lists one record per CDR3 protein. The table records 97,000 or so distinct CDR3 sequences, approximately 11% of them present only once. This clonotype has only a few counts. The CDR3 has 12 amino acids. Trimming left V 5 bases short and J 6 bases short, with 8 bases between. Source: whole blood, taken at baseline. The source of this sequence is an adult who was a healthcare worker with PCR-confirmed SARS-CoV-2 infection or an uninfected control (not recorded which). The V call is TRBV12-3 or TRBV12-4, the J call TRBJ1-3; tentative D call: TRBD1 (5 bases). The CDR3 loop reads CASSPTENTIYF. The CDR3 region has the DNA TGTGCCAGCAGTCCGACAGAAAACACCATATATTTT.